This entry concerns a single T cell receptor beta chain. Its target is unknown. The data are from a study of T cell clusters in autoimmune cytopenias. Each sample's input was around 250 ng genomic DNA, 30,000 to 45,000 genome equivalents. The CDR3 runs to 15 residues. CDR1 MNHEY and CDR2 SVGAGI come from the germline V gene. TRB was amplified by touch-down multiplex PCR, primer pools A and B combined. TCRdb reprocessed the multiplex PCR reads, keeping one entry per CDR3 protein, no DNA. This repertoire includes nearly 9,000 distinct CDR3 sequences. Study-level points and caveats: TRB repertoire shifts in secondary cytopenia and chronic lymphocytic leukemia mostly reflected lymphoma, not autoimmunity. Primary autoimmune cytopenia patients appeared to lack physiological T cell clusters present in healthy donors. No cluster-lack signature appeared between secondary cytopenia and chronic lymphocytic leukemia patients, apparently due to lymphoma masking.

The receptor was isolated from a human donor with an autoimmune cytopenia or autoimmune hepatitis (not recorded which). The sample taken for sequencing was peripheral blood. The genes are TRBV6-5 and TRBJ2-3; absent DNA, TCRdb's TRBD1 call cannot be checked. The CDR3 sequence: CASSPDPGVTDTQYF.